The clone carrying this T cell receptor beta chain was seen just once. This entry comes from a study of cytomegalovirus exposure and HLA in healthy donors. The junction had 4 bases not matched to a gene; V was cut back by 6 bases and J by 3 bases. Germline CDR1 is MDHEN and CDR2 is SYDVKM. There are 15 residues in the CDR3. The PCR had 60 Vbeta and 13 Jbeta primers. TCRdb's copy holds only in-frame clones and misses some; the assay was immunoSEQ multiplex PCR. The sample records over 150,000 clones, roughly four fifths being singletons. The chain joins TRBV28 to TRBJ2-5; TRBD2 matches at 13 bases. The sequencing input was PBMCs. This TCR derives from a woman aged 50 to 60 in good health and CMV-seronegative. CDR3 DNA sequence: TGTGCCAGCAGCCGACTAGCGGGAGGTGAAGAGACCCAGTACTTC. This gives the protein CASSRLAGGEETQYF.